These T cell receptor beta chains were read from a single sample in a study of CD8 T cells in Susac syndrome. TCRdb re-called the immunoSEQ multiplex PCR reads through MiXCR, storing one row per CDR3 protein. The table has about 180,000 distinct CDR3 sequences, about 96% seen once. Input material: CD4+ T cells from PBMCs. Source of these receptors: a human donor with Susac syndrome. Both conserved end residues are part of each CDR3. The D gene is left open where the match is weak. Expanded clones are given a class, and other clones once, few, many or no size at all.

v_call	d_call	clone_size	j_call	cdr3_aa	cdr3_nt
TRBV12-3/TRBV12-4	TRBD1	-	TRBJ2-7	CASSLADRGPRYF	TGTGCCAGCAGTTTAGCGGACAGGGGGCCGCGATACTTC
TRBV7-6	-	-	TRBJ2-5	CASSLGPGRFQETQYF	TGTGCCAGCAGTCTCGGACCGGGACGGTTCCAAGAGACCCAGTACTTC
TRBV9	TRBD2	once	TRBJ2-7	CASSVGEGAGANEQYF	TGTGCCAGCAGCGTAGGGGAGGGAGCGGGAGCCAACGAGCAGTACTTC
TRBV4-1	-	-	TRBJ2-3	CASSQDMVRGASTDTQYF	TGCGCCAGCAGCCAAGACATGGTACGGGGGGCCTCCACAGATACGCAGTATTTT
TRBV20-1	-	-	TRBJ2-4	CSARELLAKNIQYF	TGCAGTGCTAGAGAACTACTAGCCAAAAACATTCAGTACTTC
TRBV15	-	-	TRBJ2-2	CATSRDSRGQAGELFF	TGTGCCACCAGCAGAGATTCCCGGGGGCAGGCCGGGGAGCTGTTTTTT
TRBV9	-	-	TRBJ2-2	CASSPHLWGAGELFF	TGTGCCAGCAGCCCCCACCTATGGGGCGCCGGGGAGCTGTTTTTT
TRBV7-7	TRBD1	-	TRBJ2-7	CASSWPGQEYEQYF	TGTGCTAGCAGCTGGCCGGGACAGGAGTACGAGCAGTACTTC
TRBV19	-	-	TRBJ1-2	CASSQRSEYYGYTF	TGTGCCAGTAGCCAGCGGTCCGAATACTATGGCTACACCTTC
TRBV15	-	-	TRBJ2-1	CATSRDLPVRDLYNEQFF	TGTGCCACCAGCAGAGATCTCCCTGTAAGGGATCTATACAATGAGCAGTTCTTC
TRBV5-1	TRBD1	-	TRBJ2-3	CASSWTSGQGSDTQYF	TGCGCCAGCAGCTGGACCTCGGGACAGGGGTCAGATACGCAGTATTTT
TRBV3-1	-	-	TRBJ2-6	CASSQEGAGYGANVLTF	TGTGCCAGCAGCCAAGAAGGGGCAGGGTATGGGGCCAACGTCCTGACTTTC
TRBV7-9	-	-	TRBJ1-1	CASSLAGTLFREAFF	TGTGCCAGCAGCTTAGCGGGGACACTTTTCCGCGAGGCTTTCTTT
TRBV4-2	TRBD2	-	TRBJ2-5	CASSQEWAGGRETQYF	TGTGCCAGCAGCCAAGAATGGGCGGGGGGCAGAGAGACCCAGTACTTC
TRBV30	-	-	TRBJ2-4	CAWRGRAKNIQYF	TGTGCCTGGAGGGGAAGGGCCAAAAACATTCAGTACTTC
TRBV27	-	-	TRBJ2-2	CASSQSGELFF	TGTGCCAGCAGTCAGTCCGGGGAGCTGTTTTTT
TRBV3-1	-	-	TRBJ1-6	CASSDLRSPLHF	TGTGCCAGCAGTGACTTACGATCACCCCTCCACTTT
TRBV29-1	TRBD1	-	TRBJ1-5	CSVGQFNQPQHF	TGCAGCGTGGGACAGTTCAATCAGCCCCAGCATTTT
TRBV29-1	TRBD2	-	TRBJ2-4	CSVEDSRLAGLRGNIQYF	TGCAGCGTTGAAGATTCGAGACTAGCGGGGCTTAGGGGCAACATTCAGTACTTC
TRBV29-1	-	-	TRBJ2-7	CSVEDTLARYEQYF	TGCAGCGTTGAAGATACACTAGCCCGTTACGAGCAGTACTTC
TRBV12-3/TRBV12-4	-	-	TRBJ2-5	CASSLVDTRWPETQYF	TGTGCCAGCAGTTTAGTCGACACGCGGTGGCCAGAGACCCAGTACTTC
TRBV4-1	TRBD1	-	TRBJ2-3	CASSQTPGQGADTQYF	TGCGCCAGCAGCCAGACGCCGGGACAGGGGGCAGATACGCAGTATTTT
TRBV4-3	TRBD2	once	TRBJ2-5	CASSSGGTETQYF	TGCGCCAGCAGCTCCGGGGGGACGGAGACCCAGTACTTC
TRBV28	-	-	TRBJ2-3	CASSGTYWVGTDTQYF	TGTGCCAGCAGTGGGACCTACTGGGTGGGCACAGATACGCAGTATTTT
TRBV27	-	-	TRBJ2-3	CASTTRAPGNTDTQYF	TGTGCCAGCACCACTAGGGCCCCTGGGAACACAGATACGCAGTATTTT
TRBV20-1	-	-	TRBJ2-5	CSASPAAERETQYF	TGCAGTGCTAGTCCTGCGGCAGAAAGAGAGACCCAGTACTTC
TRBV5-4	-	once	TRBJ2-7	CASSSQGPGAYEQYF	TGTGCCAGCAGCTCACAAGGTCCGGGCGCCTACGAGCAGTACTTC
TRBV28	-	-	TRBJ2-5	CASTKQGETQYF	TGTGCCAGCACCAAACAGGGAGAGACCCAGTACTTC
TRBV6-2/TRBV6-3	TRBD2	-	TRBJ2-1	CASRRTSGINNEQFF	TGTGCCAGCAGAAGGACTAGCGGCATCAACAATGAGCAGTTCTTC
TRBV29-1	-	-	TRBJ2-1	CSVESGGRNEQFF	TGCAGCGTTGAATCCGGGGGTCGGAATGAGCAGTTCTTC
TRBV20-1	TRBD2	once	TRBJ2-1	CSAPWTSGYNEQFF	TGCAGTGCGCCCTGGACTAGCGGATACAATGAGCAGTTCTTC
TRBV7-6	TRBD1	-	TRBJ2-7	CASSRQGVYEQYF	TGTGCCAGCAGCCGACAGGGGGTCTACGAGCAGTACTTC
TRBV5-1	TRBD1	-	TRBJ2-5	CASSLQGKETQYF	TGCGCCAGCAGCTTACAGGGGAAAGAGACCCAGTACTTC
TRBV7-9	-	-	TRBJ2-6	CASSLGVQTGANVLTF	TGTGCCAGCAGCTTAGGGGTACAAACTGGGGCCAACGTCCTGACTTTC
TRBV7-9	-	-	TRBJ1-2	CASSRSSYGYTF	TGTGCCAGCAGCAGATCTTCTTATGGCTACACCTTC
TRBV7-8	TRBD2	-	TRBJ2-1	CASSRSGSGLYEQFF	TGTGCCAGCAGCCGTAGCGGGAGCGGACTATATGAGCAGTTCTTC
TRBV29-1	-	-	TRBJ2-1	CSVVWGYNEQFF	TGCAGCGTTGTTTGGGGTTACAATGAGCAGTTCTTC
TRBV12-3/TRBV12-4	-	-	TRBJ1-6	CASRRGVGSPLHF	TGTGCCAGCCGTCGAGGGGTAGGGTCACCCCTCCACTTT
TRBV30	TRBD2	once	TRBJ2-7	CAWTTGSSGATYEQYF	TGTGCCTGGACTACGGGGAGTAGCGGGGCCACCTACGAGCAGTACTTC
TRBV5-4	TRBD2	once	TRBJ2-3	CASSLKRLASGLDTQYF	TGTGCCAGCAGCTTAAAACGACTAGCGTCCGGTCTGGATACGCAGTATTTT
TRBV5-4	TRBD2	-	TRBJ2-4	CASSLAGVAKNIQYF	TGTGCCAGCAGCTTAGCGGGGGTAGCCAAAAACATTCAGTACTTC
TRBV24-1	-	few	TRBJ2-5	CATSPGQQETQYF	TGTGCCACCAGCCCCGGGCAGCAAGAGACCCAGTACTTC
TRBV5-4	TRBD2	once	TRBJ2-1	CASSISGGAYNEQFF	TGTGCCAGCAGCATTAGCGGGGGGGCGTACAATGAGCAGTTCTTC
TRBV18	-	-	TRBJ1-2	CASSPGHEYGYTF	TGTGCCAGCTCACCAGGCCATGAATATGGCTACACCTTC
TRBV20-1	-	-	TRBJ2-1	CSAILTGGEQFF	TGCAGTGCTATCCTGACCGGGGGTGAGCAGTTCTTC
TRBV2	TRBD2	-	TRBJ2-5	CASSPRLAGMRETQYF	TGTGCCAGCAGCCCTCGACTAGCGGGAATGCGAGAGACCCAGTACTTC
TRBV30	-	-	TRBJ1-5	CAWSVFRSNNQPQHF	TGTGCCTGGAGTGTATTCCGTTCTAACAATCAGCCCCAGCATTTT
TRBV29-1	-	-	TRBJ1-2	CSVRPPAGGYTF	TGCAGCGTACGTCCCCCGGCTGGCGGCTACACCTTC
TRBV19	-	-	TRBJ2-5	CASSIDGVETQYF	TGTGCCAGTAGTATTGACGGGGTGGAGACCCAGTACTTC
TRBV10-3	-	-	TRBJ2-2	CAISQGTGELFF	TGTGCCATCAGCCAAGGCACCGGGGAGCTGTTTTTT
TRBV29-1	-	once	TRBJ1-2	CSVEDRARVGYTF	TGCAGCGTTGAAGACAGGGCGCGTGTTGGCTACACCTTC
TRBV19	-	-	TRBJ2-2	CASVALPNTGELFF	TGTGCCAGTGTTGCCCTCCCGAACACCGGGGAGCTGTTTTTT
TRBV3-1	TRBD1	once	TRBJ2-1	CASTPGQMAGEYNEQFF	TGTGCCAGCACCCCGGGACAGATGGCAGGCGAGTACAATGAGCAGTTCTTC
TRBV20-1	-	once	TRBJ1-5	CSAASPGAGQPQHF	TGCAGTGCCGCTTCCCCAGGGGCTGGGCAGCCCCAGCATTTT